One sample yielded the 30 T cell receptor beta chains listed below, sequenced in a study of T-cell memory formation after mild COVID-19. A single record per CDR3 protein comes from TCRdb applying MiXCR to the 5' RACE reads. This table has about 400,000 distinct CDR3 sequences, under 25% appearing once. Sample: PBMCs or a T cell subset sorted from them (not recorded which). The receptors originated from an adult woman who had mild COVID-19 (a few samples of this study predate the infection). Cell type and time point are not known.

This chain uses TRBV9 with TRBJ2-3; 10 bases match TRBD2. Trimming at V came to 0 bases and at J to 10 bases, leaving 2 bases not matched to a gene. This CDR3 is built from 13 residues. Per the germline V gene, CDR1 is SGDLS and CDR2 is YYNGEE. DNA of the CDR3: TGTGCCAGCAGCGTAGTCACTAGCGGGGCGCAGTATTTT. Translation gives CASSVVTSGAQYF.

In its sample, this clonotype was seen a few times. The chain uses TRBV5-1 and TRBJ1-2; D is perhaps TRBD1 (5 bases). Trimming stripped 2 bases from V and 11 bases from J, with 13 bases between. The CDR3 spans 12 residues. Germline V gene data show CDR1 as SGHRS and CDR2 as YFSETQ. CDR3 nucleotide sequence: TGCGCCAGCAGCTTTAACGGGGGTGGTTACACCTTC. Translating gives CASSFNGGGYTF. Drawing the rest from reference TRBV5-1 and TRBJ1-2, the complete variable domain is KAGVTQTPRYLIKTRGQQVTLSCSPISGHRSVSWYQQTPGQGLQFLFEYFSETQRNKGNFPGRFSGRQFSNSRSEMNVSTLELGDSALYLCASSFNGGGYTFGSGTRLTVV.

This clonotype showed up just once. As DNA, the CDR3 is TGTGCTAGTGGCCAGGACAGAAACTTCACCGGGGAGCTGTTTTTT. It encodes CASGQDRNFTGELFF. The chain uses TRBV12-5 and TRBJ2-2; perhaps TRBD1 as D (6 bases). The germline V and J ends were trimmed by 6 bases and 4 bases, with 15 bases remaining between them. The CDR3 is made up of 15 amino acids. Germline lookup yields CDR1 LGHNT and CDR2 FRNRAP.

The sample holds one count of this clonotype. V is TRBV11-3 and J is TRBJ2-1, with D perhaps matching TRBD1 (6 bases). Germline-derived CDR1 and CDR2 are SGHNT and YENEEA. The CDR3 is made up of 14 amino acids. Trimming cost V 5 bases and J 6 bases, with 14 bases left between them. The DNA of the CDR3 is TGTGCCAGCAGCCTAGGACAGTCATTCAATGAGCAGTTCTTC. It is translated as CASSLGQSFNEQFF.

The rearrangement uses TRBV6-2 or TRBV6-3 and TRBJ2-5; D ambiguous. Trimming cost V 6 bases and J 3 bases, with 11 bases left between them. The CDR3 spans 13 residues. From germline, CDR1 is MNHEY and CDR2 SVGEGT. The CDR3 DNA follows: TGTGCCAGCAGGGGTTTGGCGGAAGAGACCCAGTACTTC. Amino acid sequence: CASRGLAEETQYF.

The table lists this clonotype with a few counts. V is TRBV5-1 and J is TRBJ2-1, with 11 positions matching TRBD2. This CDR3 is built from 17 residues. Losses at the gene ends were 0 bases for V and 7 bases for J; bases not matched to a gene: 9. Germline V gene lookup returns CDR1 SGHRS and CDR2 YFSETQ. The CDR3 DNA sequence: TGCGCCAGCAGCTTGGGTACTAGCGGGAGTAGGAGGAATGAGCAGTTCTTC. Amino acids: CASSLGTSGSRRNEQFF.

The rearrangement joins TRBV6-5 to TRBJ1-2; D may be TRBD1 (6 bases). Trimming removed 4 bases from V and 4 bases from J, with 10 bases in between. The germline V gene encodes CDR1 MNHEY and CDR2 SVGAGI. This CDR3 has 13 residues. Written as DNA, the CDR3 is TGTGCCAGCAGTTTGAAACAGGGCTATGGCTACACCTTC. Translating gives CASSLKQGYGYTF.

The gene calls are TRBV6-5 and TRBJ2-5; possible D gene TRBD2, 5 bases. The CDR3 runs 14 residues. Germline V gene sequence: CDR1 MNHEY, CDR2 SVGAGI. V lost 0 bases and J lost 5, with 10 bases in between. The CDR3 protein is CASSYSSGWETQYF. The CDR3, as DNA: TGTGCCAGCAGTTACTCGTCGGGGTGGGAGACCCAGTACTTC.

This clonotype showed up just a few times. The chain links TRBV7-9 to TRBJ1-2; D is unclear. Germline values: CDR1 SEHNR, CDR2 FQNEAQ (reference sequence). Trimming stripped 3 bases from V and 0 bases from J, with 11 bases between. The length of the CDR3 is 15 residues. CDR3 loop: CASSFPGSANYGYTF. CDR3 bases: TGTGCCAGCAGCTTTCCTGGTTCCGCTAACTATGGCTACACCTTC.

This clonotype was seen more than once but under ten times. The chain couples TRBV14 to TRBJ2-1; 8 nucleotides line up with TRBD2. The CDR3 has 13 amino acids. With 4 bases clipped from V and 10 bases from J, the junction kept 6 bases outside the gene matches. The V gene's germline CDR1 is SGHDN and CDR2 FVKESK. The CDR3 bases are TGTGCCAGCAGCCCATCCTTAGCGGGAGAGCAGTTCTTC. It encodes CASSPSLAGEQFF.

V and J are TRBV5-1 and TRBJ2-7; no firm D call. Per the germline V gene, CDR1 is SGHRS and CDR2 is YFSETQ. V lost 4 bases to trimming and J lost 6 bases, with 8 bases between them. The CDR3 is 11 residues long. The CDR3 region has the DNA TGCGCCAGCAGCCCCACCCGCGAGCAGTACTTC. Its protein product is CASSPTREQYF.

This clonotype was seen a handful of times. This chain connects TRBV6-1 to TRBJ1-5; D call uncertain. Per germline, CDR1 MNHNS and CDR2 SASEGT. The V end lost 1 base, the J end lost 7 bases, and 14 bases lay between the germline ends. This CDR3 is built from 15 residues. The CDR3 DNA is TGTGCCAGCAGTGAAGGGTGGGCTCCGGCGCAGCCCCAGCATTTT. Protein sequence: CASSEGWAPAQPQHF.

The J gene is TRBJ1-1, the V gene TRBV5-5, with D possibly TRBD1 on 6 matching bases. V lost 4 bases and J lost 0, with 16 bases in between. Looked up from germline, CDR1 is SGHKS and CDR2 is YYEKEE (reference sequence). This CDR3 comprises 16 residues. Written as DNA, the CDR3 is TGTGCCAGCAGCAGGACAGAAGTCAGCCTGAACACTGAAGCTTTCTTT. It specifies CASSRTEVSLNTEAFF.

The chain uses TRBV5-1 and TRBJ2-3, with 8 bases identical to TRBD1. CDR3 length: 14 amino acids. The trim removed 6 bases at V and 1 base at J, leaving 4 bases unmatched. CDR1 is SGHRS and CDR2 is YFSETQ in the germline V gene. CDR3 nucleotides: TGCGCCAGCACCCAGACAGGGGGCACAGATACGCAGTATTTT. Translated, it gives CASTQTGGTDTQYF.

This clonotype came up a few times. The chain joins TRBV4-3 to TRBJ2-3; D is ambiguous. Germline V gene sequence: CDR1 LGHNA, CDR2 YSLEER. V dropped 1 base and J dropped 1 base, with 18 bases sitting between them. The CDR3 sequence is 18 residues long. CDR3 sequence (DNA): TGCGCCAGCAGCCAAGTGGTCGACGGTCCCGTTCGCACAGATACGCAGTATTTT. As protein: CASSQVVDGPVRTDTQYF.

The chain uses TRBV7-9 and TRBJ2-7; D not certain. CDR1 is SEHNR, CDR2 FQNEAQ, per germline (reference sequence). There are 12 residues in the CDR3. The V gene lost 4 bases and the J gene lost 3 bases, with 7 bases spanning the gap. CDR3 coding DNA: TGTGCCAGCAGCTACGGGCGCTACGAGCAGTACTTC. Amino acid sequence: CASSYGRYEQYF.

The chain carries TRBV4-2 and TRBJ2-7, with TRBD1 as a possible D gene (6 bases). Germline values: CDR1 LGHNA, CDR2 YNFKEQ. The length of the CDR3 is 14 residues. The V end lost 2 bases, the J end lost 5 bases, and 13 bases lay between the germline ends. The CDR3 DNA reads TGTGCCAGCAGCCAAACCGGGACAACCCACGAGCAGTACTTC. Encoded protein: CASSQTGTTHEQYF.

The chain is built from TRBV18 and TRBJ2-7; D is perhaps TRBD2 (7 bases). The V and J ends lost 5 bases and 2 bases respectively, with 16 bases between them. CDR3 size: 15 residues. Germline loops: CDR1 KGHSH, CDR2 LQKENI. The CDR3 loop is CASSTGGGVPYEQYF. The CDR3 nucleotides are TGTGCCAGCTCAACTGGCGGGGGCGTCCCCTACGAGCAGTACTTC. Full variable domain (rest looked up from reference TRBV18 and TRBJ2-7): NAGVMQNPRHLVRRRGQEARLRCSPMKGHSHVYWYRQLPEEGLKFMVYLQKENIIDESGMPKERFSAEFPKEGPSILRIQQVVRGDSAAYFCASSTGGGVPYEQYFGPGTRLTVT.

This clonotype was observed a handful of times. The V call is TRBV30, the J call TRBJ1-1, with D perhaps matching TRBD1 (5 bases). Trimming removed 2 bases at V and 5 bases at J, with 15 bases between. Germline lookup yields CDR1 GTSNPN and CDR2 SVGIG (reference sequence). The CDR3 covers 14 residues. DNA for the CDR3: TGTGCCTGGAGTTTCGGGGGAGGGAAAACTGAAGCTTTCTTT. Protein sequence: CAWSFGGGKTEAFF.

V gene TRBV9 combines with J gene TRBJ2-7; weak D call: TRBD1 (5 bases). Per germline, CDR1 SGDLS and CDR2 YYNGEE. There are 14 residues in the CDR3. V was trimmed by 2 bases and J by 2 bases, leaving 11 bases between them. DNA of the CDR3: TGTGCCAGCAGCGTTCGAGAAGGGGCCTACGAGCAGTACTTC. Its protein is CASSVREGAYEQYF.

This clonotype was counted a few times. The CDR3 DNA follows: TGTGCCAGCAGTAGGCCAGGGATTAGGGAGACCCAGTACTTC. Its translation: CASSRPGIRETQYF. The chain links TRBV2 to TRBJ2-5; TRBD1 is a possible D gene (5 bases). Trimming shortened V by 5 bases and J by 5 bases, and 15 bases separated the two germline ends. The CDR3 has 14 residues. Germline V gene lookup returns CDR1 SNHLY and CDR2 FYNNEI.

This clonotype was observed at least ten times. V gene TRBV24-1 combines with J gene TRBJ2-3; weak D call: TRBD1 (5 bases). CDR1 is KGHDR and CDR2 is SFDVKD in the germline V gene. The CDR3 has 14 residues. The V end was cut by 7 bases, the J end by 2 bases, with 12 bases between. CDR3 bases: TGTGCCACCAGAGCGCAGGGTTCCACAGATACGCAGTATTTT. Protein sequence: CATRAQGSTDTQYF.

V gene TRBV3-1 combines with J gene TRBJ1-1, with 9 bases matching TRBD1. CDR3 length equals 16 residues. V trimming: 3 bases; J trimming: 4 bases; junction bases outside the gene matches: 9. Germline V gene sequence: CDR1 LGHDT, CDR2 YNNKEL (reference sequence). CDR3 DNA: TGTGCCAGCAGCCAGACGACAGGGGGATTGGGCACTGAAGCTTTCTTT. This translates into CASSQTTGGLGTEAFF.

The sample holds a few counts of this clonotype. The J gene is TRBJ2-2, the V gene TRBV4-1; D remains ambiguous. The CDR3 spans 14 residues. Trimming removed 4 bases at V and 6 bases at J, with 12 bases between. From germline, CDR1 is MGHRA and CDR2 YSYEKL. The CDR3 sequence: CASSLRTRSGELFF. The CDR3 region has the DNA TGCGCCAGCAGCCTTAGGACGCGTTCCGGGGAGCTGTTTTTT.

The chain employs TRBV10-3 and TRBJ1-1, with D possibly TRBD1 on 5 matching bases. Between the trimmed V and J ends, which lost 4 bases and 12 bases, there was a span of 12 bases. The CDR3 consists of 11 residues. Germline V gene data show CDR1 as ENHRY and CDR2 as SYGVKD. The chain's CDR3 is CAISGGGTPFF. CDR3 sequence (DNA): TGTGCCATCAGTGGGGGGGGGACTCCTTTCTTT.

The chain uses TRBV12-3 or TRBV12-4 and TRBJ2-1; 7 positions match TRBD2. The V and J ends lost 3 bases and 8 bases, in that order; junction bases with no gene match: 7. CDR3 size: 14 residues. CDR3 region: CASSLGGSFDEQFF. The CDR3 nucleotides read TGTGCCAGCAGTTTGGGAGGGAGTTTCGATGAGCAGTTCTTC.

This clonotype was observed a handful of times. This sequence joins TRBV5-1 and TRBJ2-2, with 9 bases identical to TRBD1. This CDR3 spans 17 amino acids. Germline assignment: CDR1 SGHRS and CDR2 YFSETQ. The J segment lost 1 base and the V segment lost 1 base, leaving 5 bases of the junction unmatched. Here the CDR3 DNA reads TGCGCCAGCAGCTTGTCGACAGGGGGAGTGAACACCGGGGAGCTGTTTTTT. Its protein product is CASSLSTGGVNTGELFF.

This clonotype has just a few counts. This chain connects TRBV12-3 or TRBV12-4 to TRBJ2-1; D may be TRBD1 or TRBD2 (6 bases each). This CDR3 spans 15 amino acids. Between the trimmed V and J ends, which lost 1 base and 4 bases, there was a span of 11 bases. CDR3 residues: CASSLGGAKYNEQFF. Written as DNA, the CDR3 is TGTGCCAGCAGTTTAGGGGGGGCGAAATACAATGAGCAGTTCTTC.

This clonotype was seen repeatedly, ten times or more. The rearrangement joins TRBV5-1 to TRBJ2-1; no clear D. Germline V CDR1 and CDR2: SGHRS, YFSETQ. Trimming shortened V by 0 bases and J by 0 bases, and 7 bases separated the two germline ends. The CDR3 has 15 residues. The chain's CDR3 is CASSLATSSYNEQFF. CDR3 nucleotide sequence: TGCGCCAGCAGCTTGGCCACGAGCTCCTACAATGAGCAGTTCTTC.

The chain recombines TRBV5-6 with TRBJ2-2; D call uncertain. V dropped 0 bases and J dropped 6 bases, with 12 bases sitting between them. Germline lookup yields CDR1 SGHDT and CDR2 YYEEEE. This CDR3 is 15 amino acids long. Here the CDR3 reads CASSLDWVRAGELFF. In nucleotides, the CDR3 is TGTGCCAGCAGCTTGGACTGGGTTCGCGCCGGGGAGCTGTTTTTT.